This paragraph covers one T cell receptor beta chain sequence. Its recognized antigen is unknown. Qualities for individual bases were not recorded, and no much larger clone is one base off. The data are from a study of T-cell memory formation after mild COVID-19 (dated by TCRdb to the early 2020s). Study-level background: Most TCR sequence clusters were specific to one of the two donors. Longitudinal TCRalpha and TCRbeta repertoire sequencing tracked T-cell clones expanding and contracting after mild COVID-19 in a couple of donors. Two young, previously healthy adult volunteers made up the cohort, one male and one female. What the authors observed across the whole study: Some responding clones were detected in pre-infection memory, which suggested that pre-existing cross-reactive memory T cells had joined the SARS-CoV-2 response. Balanced CD4/CD8 phenotypes were observed for clones contracting from day 15 to 85, whereas a bias towards CD4+ was observed for a second wave of clones expanding from day 15 to 37. Whether the second-wave clones peaking on day 37 were SARS-CoV-2 specific was not confirmed. Contracting CD4+ clones turned up mainly in the CM and EM memory subsets, whereas EMRA was where CD8+ clones were enriched. Only two mild cases were covered in the study, and larger cohorts including severe cases with pre-infection samples were considered necessary.

From the cysteine up to the phenylalanine, the CDR3 has a length of 15 residues. The sequence is cut down to CDR3 DNA, 45 bases in frame from base 1. The germline V gene gives CDR1 as KGHDR and CDR2 as SFDVKD. The V and J ends are trimmed by 4 bases and 6 bases, leaving 15 bases between them. The sequencing machine was an Illumina NovaSeq 6000. cDNA libraries for TCRalpha and TCRbeta were prepared by 5'RACE using constant-segment primers, with sample barcodes and unique molecular identifiers added. Trizol reagent was used to extract RNA from every sample. Libraries were amplified in two PCR steps, with a second sample barcode and Illumina TruSeq adapters added in the second step. Sequencing of the libraries was done on an Illumina NovaSeq, producing 2 x 150 bp paired-end reads. The study's own analysis went as follows. Demultiplexing of reads and collapsing into UMI-guided consensus sequences were performed with migec v1.2.7. Using mixcr v2.1.11, UMI consensuses were aligned to TRA and TRB V and J templates and then assembled into clonotypes. A clonotype was counted as expanded or contracted only when both edgeR and NoisET called the clonotype significant, with the noise models trained on biological replicates. For edgeR calls, the cutoffs were a false discovery rate-adjusted p below 0.01 and a log2 fold-change threshold of 1. As an exploratory analysis of dynamics, PCA with hierarchical clustering was applied to max-normalized trajectories of the 1000 most abundant clonotypes. Separately sequenced CD4+ and CD8+ repertoires were used to assign the CD4 or CD8 phenotype of responding clones. Through fastp at Q25 and MiXCR, TCRdb rebuilt clones from the public reads, retaining in-frame beta chains. Rows with one shared CDR3 protein collapse into an entry with the most common genes and DNA. The V and J calls and clone size come from TCRdb's table, not from the authors' own analysis. Across this sample there are roughly 400,000 distinct CDR3 sequences, with roughly 26% seen only once. The ten largest make up around 8.1% of the sample.

Ficoll-Paque density gradient centrifugation was the method used to isolate PBMCs. This chain is built from TRBV24-1 and TRBJ2-1, with the D call perhaps TRBD1 or TRBD2, as 5 bases match in each case. The specimen sequenced was PBMCs or a T cell subset sorted from them (not recorded which). This TCR was sampled from an adult woman who had mild COVID-19 (a few samples of this study predate the infection). The sample titles of this study are shuffled in the database, so cell type and time point are left out; the donor was told from shared clones. This receptor has the CDR3 CATSDPRGPGNEQFF. The base sequence is TGTGCCACCAGTGACCCACGGGGACCAGGCAATGAGCAGTTCTTC.